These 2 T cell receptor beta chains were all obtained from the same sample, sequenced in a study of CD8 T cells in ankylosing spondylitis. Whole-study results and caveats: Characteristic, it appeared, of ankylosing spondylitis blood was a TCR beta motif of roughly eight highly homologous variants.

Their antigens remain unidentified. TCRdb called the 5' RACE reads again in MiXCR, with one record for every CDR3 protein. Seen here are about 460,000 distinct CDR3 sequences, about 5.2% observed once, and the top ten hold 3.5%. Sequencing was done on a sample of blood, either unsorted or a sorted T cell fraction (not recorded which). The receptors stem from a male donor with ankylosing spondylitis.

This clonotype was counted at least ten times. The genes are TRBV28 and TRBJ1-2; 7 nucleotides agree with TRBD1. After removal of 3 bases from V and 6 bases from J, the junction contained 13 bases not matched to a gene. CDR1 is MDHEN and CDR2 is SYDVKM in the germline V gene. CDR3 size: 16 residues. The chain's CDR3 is CASSFADRPSVDGYTF. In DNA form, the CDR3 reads TGTGCCAGCAGTTTTGCGGACAGGCCCTCGGTGGATGGCTACACCTTC.

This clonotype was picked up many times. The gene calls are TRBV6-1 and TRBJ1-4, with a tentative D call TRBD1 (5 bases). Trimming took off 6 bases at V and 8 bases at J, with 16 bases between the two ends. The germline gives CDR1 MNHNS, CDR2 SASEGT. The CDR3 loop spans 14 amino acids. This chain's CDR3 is CASRWDGHGEKLFF. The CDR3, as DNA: TGTGCCAGCAGATGGGACGGCCACGGGGAAAAACTGTTTTTT.